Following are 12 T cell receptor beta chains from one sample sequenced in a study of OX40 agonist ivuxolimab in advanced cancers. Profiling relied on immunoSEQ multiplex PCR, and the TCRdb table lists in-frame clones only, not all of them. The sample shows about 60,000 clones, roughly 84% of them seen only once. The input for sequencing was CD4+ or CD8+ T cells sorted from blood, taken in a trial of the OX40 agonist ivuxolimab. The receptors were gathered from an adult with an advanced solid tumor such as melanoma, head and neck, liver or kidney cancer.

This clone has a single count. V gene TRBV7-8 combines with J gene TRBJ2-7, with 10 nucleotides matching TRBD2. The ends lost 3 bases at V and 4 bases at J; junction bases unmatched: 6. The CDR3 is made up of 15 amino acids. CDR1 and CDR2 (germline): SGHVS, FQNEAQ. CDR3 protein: CASSLGLARSYEQYF. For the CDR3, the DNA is TGTGCCAGCAGCTTGGGACTAGCGAGATCTTACGAGCAGTACTTC.

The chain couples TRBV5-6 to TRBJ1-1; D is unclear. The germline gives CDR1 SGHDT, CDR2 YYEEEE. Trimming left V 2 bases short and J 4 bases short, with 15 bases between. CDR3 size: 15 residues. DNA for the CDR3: TGTGCCAGCAGCTTCTTTAGATTGAGCGGCACTGAAGCTTTCTTT. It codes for CASSFFRLSGTEAFF.

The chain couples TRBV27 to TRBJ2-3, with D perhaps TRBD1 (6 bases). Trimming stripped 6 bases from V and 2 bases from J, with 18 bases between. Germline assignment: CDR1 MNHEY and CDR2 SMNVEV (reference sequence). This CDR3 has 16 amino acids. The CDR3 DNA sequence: TGTGCCAGCAGACCCAGGTCAGGGGAAGTCACAGATACGCAGTATTTT. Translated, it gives CASRPRSGEVTDTQYF.

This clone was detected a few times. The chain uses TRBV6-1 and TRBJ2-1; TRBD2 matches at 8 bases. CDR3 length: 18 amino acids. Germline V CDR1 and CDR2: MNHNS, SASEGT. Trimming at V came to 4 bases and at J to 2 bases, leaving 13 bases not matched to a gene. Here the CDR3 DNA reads TGTGCCAGCAGTGTGGCTAGCGGGTCCTTTGCTACCTACAATGAGCAGTTCTTC. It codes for CASSVASGSFATYNEQFF.

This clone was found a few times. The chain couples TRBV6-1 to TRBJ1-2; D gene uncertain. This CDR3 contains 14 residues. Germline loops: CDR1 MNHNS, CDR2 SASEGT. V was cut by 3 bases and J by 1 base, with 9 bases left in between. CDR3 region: CASSDAVLNYGYTF. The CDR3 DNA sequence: TGTGCCAGCAGTGACGCGGTGCTTAACTATGGCTACACCTTC.

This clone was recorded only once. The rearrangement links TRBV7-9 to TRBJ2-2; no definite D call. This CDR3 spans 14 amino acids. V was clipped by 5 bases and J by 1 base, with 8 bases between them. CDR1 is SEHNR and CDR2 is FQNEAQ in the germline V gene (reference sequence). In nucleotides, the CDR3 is TGTGCCAGCAGCCCCGACGGGAACACCGGGGAGCTGTTTTTT. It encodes CASSPDGNTGELFF. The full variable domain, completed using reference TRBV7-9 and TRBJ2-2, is DTGVSQNPRHKITKRGQNVTFRCDPISEHNRLYWYRQTLGQGPEFLTYFQNEAQLEKSRLLSDRFSAERPKGSFSTLEIQRTEQGDSAMYLCASSPDGNTGELFFGEGSRLTVL.

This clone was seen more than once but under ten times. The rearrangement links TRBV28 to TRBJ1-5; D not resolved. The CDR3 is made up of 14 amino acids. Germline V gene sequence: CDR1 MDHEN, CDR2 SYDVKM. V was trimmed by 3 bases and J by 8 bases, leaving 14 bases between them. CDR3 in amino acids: CASSFSKIHEPQHF. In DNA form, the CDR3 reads TGTGCCAGCAGTTTCTCTAAGATCCATGAGCCCCAGCATTTT.

The CDR3 DNA is TGTGCCAGCAGCTTAGCGAATTGGGGGGAACATTACAATGAGCAGTTCTTC. Translated, it gives CASSLANWGEHYNEQFF. The rearrangement joins TRBV7-8 to TRBJ2-1, with D tentatively TRBD2 (6 bases). Between the trimmed V and J ends, which lost 0 bases and 4 bases, there was a span of 16 bases. Germline CDR1 reads SGHVS; CDR2 reads FQNEAQ. This CDR3 contains 17 residues.

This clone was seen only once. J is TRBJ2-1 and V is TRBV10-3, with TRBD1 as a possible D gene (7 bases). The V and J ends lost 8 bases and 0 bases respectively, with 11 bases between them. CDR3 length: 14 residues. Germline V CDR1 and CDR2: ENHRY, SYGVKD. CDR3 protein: CAIAGQSSYNEQFF. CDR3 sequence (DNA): TGTGCCATCGCGGGACAGAGCTCCTACAATGAGCAGTTCTTC.

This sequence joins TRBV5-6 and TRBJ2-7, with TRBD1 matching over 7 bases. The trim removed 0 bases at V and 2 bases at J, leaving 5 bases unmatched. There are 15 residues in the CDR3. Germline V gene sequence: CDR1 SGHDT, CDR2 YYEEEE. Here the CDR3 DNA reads TGTGCCAGCAGCTTGGGGGGAACAGGGGCCTACGAGCAGTACTTC. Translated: CASSLGGTGAYEQYF. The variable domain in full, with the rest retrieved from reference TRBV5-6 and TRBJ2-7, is DAGVTQSPTHLIKTRGQQVTLRCSPKSGHDTVSWYQQALGQGPQFIFQYYEEEERQRGNFPDRFSGHQFPNYSSELNVNALLLGDSALYLCASSLGGTGAYEQYFGPGTRLTVT.

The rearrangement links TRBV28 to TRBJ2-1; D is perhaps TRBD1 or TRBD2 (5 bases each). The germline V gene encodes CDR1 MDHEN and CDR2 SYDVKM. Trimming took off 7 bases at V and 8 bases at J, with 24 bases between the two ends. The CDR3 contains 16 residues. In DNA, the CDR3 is TGTGCCAGCACCGGGCGAGGGACGTTACAGCCTCATGAGCAGTTCTTC. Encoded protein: CASTGRGTLQPHEQFF.

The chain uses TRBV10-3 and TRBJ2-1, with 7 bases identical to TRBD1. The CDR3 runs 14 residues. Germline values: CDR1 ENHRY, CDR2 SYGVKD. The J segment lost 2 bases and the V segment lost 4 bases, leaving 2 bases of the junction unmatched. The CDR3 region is CAISAGQPYNEQFF. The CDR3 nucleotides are TGTGCCATCAGTGCGGGACAGCCCTACAATGAGCAGTTCTTC.